This T cell receptor beta chain was profiled in a study of blood T cell repertoires in COVID-19. About the research overall: The samples span acute and convalescent COVID-19 from the United States, Italy and Spain. The cDNA or gDNA used as material had been derived from T cells, B-cell-depleted T cells, or PBMCs.

Source study methods: Reference gene primer amplification gave nucleated cell count estimates. The method was immunoSEQ multiplex PCR; TCRdb's version includes in-frame clones alone and lacks a portion of them. V and J calls and clone size are given by that table; D and trimming were obtained from the DNA. The sample consists of 45,000 or so clones, roughly four fifths of them appearing once. Germline V gene data show CDR1 as ENHRY and CDR2 as SYGVKD. V shed 5 bases and J shed 4 bases, with 14 bases lying between them. The CDR3 totals 14 residues. The gene calls are TRBV10-3 and TRBJ1-2; D is perhaps TRBD1 (5 bases). Sequencing input: peripheral blood. This TCR was recovered from a human donor in a cohort sampled during active COVID-19. CDR3 DNA sequence: TGTGCCATCAGTCCCGGGACGGGAGTCTATGGCTACACCTTC. Amino acids: CAISPGTGVYGYTF.